The rows below give T cell receptor beta chains drawn from one sample of a study of identifying expanded T cells in peripheral blood. Sequencing used immunoSEQ multiplex PCR; TCRdb keeps in-frame clones, though not all of them. The table has about 89,000 clones, about 87% seen once. The sample was blood. The receptors stem from a person between 18 and 75 years old in good health. Both conserved end residues are part of each CDR3. D genes are given only for firm matches. Clone sizes are given selectively: once, few, many, or a class where the clone is expanded.

length	V	size	D	J	CDR3	DNA
13	TRBV5-1	NA	NA	TRBJ2-1	CASSVGRYNEQFF	TGCGCCAGCAGCGTCGGACGGTACAATGAGCAGTTCTTC
16	TRBV30	NA	TRBD1	TRBJ2-7	CASRPGEQGAFHEQYF	TGTGCCTCCCGGCCCGGGGAGCAGGGGGCTTTTCACGAGCAGTACTTC
11	TRBV6-5	NA	NA	TRBJ2-1	CATKRVDEQFF	TGTGCCACCAAAAGGGTGGATGAGCAGTTCTTC
12	TRBV29-1	NA	NA	TRBJ2-3	CSAAHDADTQYF	TGCAGCGCCGCCCACGACGCAGATACGCAGTATTTT
16	TRBV18	once	NA	TRBJ2-2	CASSPQGITNTGELFF	TGTGCCAGCTCACCACAGGGGATCACGAACACCGGGGAGCTGTTTTTT
13	TRBV6-5	few	NA	TRBJ2-7	CASSYGGRGEQYF	TGTGCCAGCAGTTACGGGGGACGGGGCGAGCAGTACTTC
16	TRBV27	NA	TRBD1	TRBJ1-2	CASKSGMQGDHYGYTF	TGTGCCAGCAAATCGGGGATGCAGGGGGATCACTATGGCTACACCTTC
15	TRBV11-2	NA	TRBD1	TRBJ1-4	CASSHDQGEGEKLFF	TGTGCCAGCAGCCACGATCAGGGGGAAGGTGAAAAACTGTTTTTT
13	TRBV5-4	NA	TRBD1	TRBJ2-7	CASSWGQGYEQYF	TGTGCCAGCAGCTGGGGACAGGGGTACGAGCAGTACTTC
15	TRBV30	NA	TRBD2	TRBJ2-4	CAWSVNGRYSNIQYF	TGTGCCTGGAGTGTAAACGGGAGGTACAGTAACATTCAGTACTTC
16	TRBV6-4	NA	TRBD2	TRBJ2-3	CASSDSSGGGTDTQYF	TGTGCCAGCAGTGACTCTAGCGGGGGGGGCACAGATACGCAGTATTTT
15	TRBV28	NA	NA	TRBJ2-1	CASSRILNPYNEQFF	TGTGCCAGCAGTAGGATCTTAAACCCATACAATGAGCAGTTCTTC
14	TRBV15	NA	NA	TRBJ2-5	CATSRDPRSETQYF	TGTGCCACCAGCAGAGATCCGCGCTCAGAGACCCAGTACTTC
15	TRBV7-2	NA	TRBD1	TRBJ2-3	CASSDQDRGTHTQYF	TGTGCCAGCAGCGATCAGGACAGGGGCACGCATACGCAGTATTTT
14	TRBV6-4	medium-sized	NA	TRBJ2-1	CASSEDSSYNEQFF	TGTGCCAGCAGTGAGGACAGCTCCTACAATGAGCAGTTCTTC
13	TRBV6-6	NA	NA	TRBJ1-2	CASTKDGIYGYTF	TGTGCCAGCACCAAGGACGGGATATATGGCTACACCTTC
15	TRBV6-6	NA	TRBD2	TRBJ2-1	CASSYTSGSYNEQFF	TGTGCCAGCAGTTACACTAGCGGCTCCTACAATGAGCAGTTCTTC
14	TRBV6-4	NA	NA	TRBJ2-1	CASSDSDGQGEQFF	TGTGCCAGCAGTGACTCTGATGGGCAGGGTGAGCAGTTCTTC
15	TRBV5-4	NA	TRBD2	TRBJ2-1	CASRELAGVGNEQFF	TGTGCCAGCAGGGAACTAGCGGGGGTGGGGAATGAGCAGTTCTTC
16	TRBV19	NA	NA	TRBJ2-1	CASSVRGVAFPNEQFF	TGTGCCAGTAGTGTCCGAGGGGTAGCCTTTCCCAATGAGCAGTTCTTC
14	TRBV18	few	NA	TRBJ2-2	CASSPQQGTGELFF	TGTGCCAGCTCACCACAACAGGGCACCGGGGAGCTGTTTTTT
15	TRBV6-5	NA	NA	TRBJ1-1	CASRRPGHHGGEAFF	TGTGCCAGCAGGCGCCCCGGACACCACGGGGGTGAAGCTTTCTTT
17	TRBV11-2	NA	TRBD2	TRBJ2-3	CASSSRGTSHVTDTQYF	TGTGCCAGCAGCTCTAGGGGGACTAGCCATGTTACAGATACGCAGTATTTT
17	TRBV11-2	NA	NA	TRBJ2-2	CASSLGRGEKAAGELFF	TGTGCCAGCAGCTTAGGCCGGGGCGAGAAAGCGGCCGGGGAGCTGTTTTTT
16	TRBV19	once	NA	TRBJ2-5	CASSFAPGLSGETQYF	TGTGCCAGTAGTTTCGCCCCTGGGCTCTCGGGGGAGACCCAGTACTTC
16	TRBV6-1	NA	NA	TRBJ2-5	CASSEAVGTAGETQYF	TGTGCCAGCAGTGAAGCGGTTGGGACGGCAGGGGAGACCCAGTACTTC
10	TRBV20-1	once	NA	TRBJ2-7	CSAFPGEQYF	TGCAGTGCCTTTCCGGGCGAGCAGTACTTC
13	TRBV27	NA	TRBD1	TRBJ2-2	CASSNRGTGELFF	TGTGCCAGCAGCAACAGGGGGACCGGGGAGCTGTTTTTT
14	TRBV9	NA	NA	TRBJ2-2	CASSVSSGTGELFF	TGTGCCAGCAGCGTATCTAGTGGTACCGGGGAGCTGTTTTTT
12	TRBV28	NA	TRBD1	TRBJ2-7	CASSRQGYEQYF	TGTGCCAGCAGCCGACAGGGCTACGAGCAGTACTTC
15	TRBV5-4	NA	NA	TRBJ2-5	CASSLVADSGETQYF	TGTGCCAGCAGCTTGGTGGCGGACAGTGGAGAGACCCAGTACTTC
13	TRBV19	NA	NA	TRBJ1-2	CASRSQGGHGYTF	TGTGCCAGTAGATCCCAAGGTGGCCATGGCTACACCTTC
16	TRBV5-6	few	TRBD1	TRBJ2-6	CASSPEGASGANVLTF	TGTGCCAGCAGCCCCGAGGGGGCCTCTGGGGCCAACGTCCTGACTTTC
19	TRBV7-2	once	NA	TRBJ2-7	CASSVRQGDSGRPAYEQYF	TGTGCCAGCAGCGTCCGACAGGGGGATAGCGGGAGGCCCGCCTACGAGCAGTACTTC
14	TRBV10-3	NA	NA	TRBJ1-1	CAISESVQNTEAFF	TGTGCCATCAGTGAGTCTGTCCAGAACACTGAAGCTTTCTTT
15	TRBV30	once	TRBD2	TRBJ2-1	CAWSTGLAFYNEQFF	TGTGCCTGGAGTACAGGACTAGCGTTTTACAATGAGCAGTTCTTC
16	TRBV28	NA	NA	TRBJ2-1	CASSGPRDSSYNEQFF	TGTGCCAGCAGTGGACCGCGGGACAGCTCCTACAATGAGCAGTTCTTC
13	TRBV7-9	NA	NA	TRBJ2-1	CASSLLRGGEQFF	TGTGCCAGCAGCTTACTCAGGGGTGGCGAGCAGTTCTTC
13	TRBV28	NA	NA	TRBJ2-7	CASSFPGSREQYF	TGTGCCAGCAGTTTCCCCGGCAGTAGGGAGCAGTACTTC
16	TRBV6-4	NA	TRBD2	TRBJ2-3	CASSDSKGLPTDTQYF	TGTGCCAGCAGTGACTCGAAGGGACTACCAACAGATACGCAGTATTTT
13	TRBV18	NA	NA	TRBJ1-5	CASSSTGNQPQHF	TGTGCCAGCTCATCTACAGGAAATCAGCCCCAGCATTTT
13	TRBV30	NA	NA	TRBJ2-7	CAWTPFGPEEQYF	TGTGCCTGGACCCCTTTCGGCCCCGAAGAGCAGTACTTC
13	TRBV30	once	NA	TRBJ1-6	CAWSVRESSPLHF	TGTGCCTGGAGTGTAAGGGAAAGTTCACCCCTCCACTTT
15	TRBV7-2	NA	TRBD1	TRBJ2-7	CASSPPGTGLHEQYF	TGTGCCAGCAGCCCACCCGGGACAGGGCTCCACGAGCAGTACTTC
14	TRBV9	NA	NA	TRBJ1-1	CASSIGGASTEAFF	TGTGCCAGCAGCATAGGGGGGGCGAGCACTGAAGCTTTCTTT
15	TRBV7-3	NA	NA	TRBJ1-2	CASSLSADSFYGYTF	TGTGCCAGCAGCTTAAGCGCGGACAGCTTCTATGGCTACACCTTC